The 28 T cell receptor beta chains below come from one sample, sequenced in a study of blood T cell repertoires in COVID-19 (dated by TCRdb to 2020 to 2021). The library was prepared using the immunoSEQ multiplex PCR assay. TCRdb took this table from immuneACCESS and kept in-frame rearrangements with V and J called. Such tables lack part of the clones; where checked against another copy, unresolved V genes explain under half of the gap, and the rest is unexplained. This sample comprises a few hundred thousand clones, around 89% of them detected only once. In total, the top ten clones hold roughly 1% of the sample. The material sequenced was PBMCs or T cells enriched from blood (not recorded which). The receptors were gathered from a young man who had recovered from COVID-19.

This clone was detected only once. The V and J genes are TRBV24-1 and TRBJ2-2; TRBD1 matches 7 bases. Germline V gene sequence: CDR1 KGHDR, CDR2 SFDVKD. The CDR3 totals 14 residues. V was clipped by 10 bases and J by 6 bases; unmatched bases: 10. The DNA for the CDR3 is TGTGCCACGGCCCGACAGGGAAATCCCGGGGAGCTGTTTTTT. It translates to CATARQGNPGELFF.

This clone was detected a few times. CDR3 sequence (DNA): TGTGCCAGCAGCTTGGCGGGATGGCCAGGCACCGGGGAGCTGTTTTTT. Translated: CASSLAGWPGTGELFF. V and J are TRBV5-8 and TRBJ2-2, with D possibly being TRBD2 (5 bases). The CDR3 extends over 16 amino acids. V was trimmed by 0 bases and J by 4 bases, leaving 13 bases between them. Germline assignment: CDR1 SGHTS and CDR2 YDEGEE.

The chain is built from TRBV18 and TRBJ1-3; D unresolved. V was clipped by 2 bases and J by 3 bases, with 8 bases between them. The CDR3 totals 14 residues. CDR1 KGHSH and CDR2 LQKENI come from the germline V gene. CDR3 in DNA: TGTGCCAGCTCACCAATGGGCCTTGGAAACACCATATATTTT. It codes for CASSPMGLGNTIYF.

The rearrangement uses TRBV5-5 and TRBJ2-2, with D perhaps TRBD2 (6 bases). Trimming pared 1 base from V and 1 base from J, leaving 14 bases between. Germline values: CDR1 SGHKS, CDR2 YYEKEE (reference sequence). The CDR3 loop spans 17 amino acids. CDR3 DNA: TGTGCCAGCAGCTTGTTGGGGCGGGGTAAGAACACCGGGGAGCTGTTTTTT. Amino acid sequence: CASSLLGRGKNTGELFF.

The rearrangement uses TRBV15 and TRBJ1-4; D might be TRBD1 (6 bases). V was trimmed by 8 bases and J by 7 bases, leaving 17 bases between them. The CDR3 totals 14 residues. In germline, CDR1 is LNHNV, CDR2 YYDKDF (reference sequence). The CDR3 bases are TGTGCCACCTCCCGGGCAGGGGCTCTTGAAAAACTGTTTTTT. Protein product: CATSRAGALEKLFF.

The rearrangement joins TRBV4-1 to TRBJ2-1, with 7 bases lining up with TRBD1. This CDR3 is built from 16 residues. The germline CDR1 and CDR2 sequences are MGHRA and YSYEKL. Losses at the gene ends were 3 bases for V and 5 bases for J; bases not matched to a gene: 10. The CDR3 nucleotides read TGCGCCAGCAGCCAGACCCCGGGACAGACTAACAATGAGCAGTTCTTC. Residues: CASSQTPGQTNNEQFF.

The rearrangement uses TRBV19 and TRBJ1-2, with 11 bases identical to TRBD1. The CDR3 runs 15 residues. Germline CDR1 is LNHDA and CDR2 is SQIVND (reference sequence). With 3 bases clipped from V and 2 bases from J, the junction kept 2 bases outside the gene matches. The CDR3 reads CASSIRDRGNYGYTF. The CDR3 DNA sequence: TGTGCCAGTAGTATCAGGGACAGGGGGAACTATGGCTACACCTTC.

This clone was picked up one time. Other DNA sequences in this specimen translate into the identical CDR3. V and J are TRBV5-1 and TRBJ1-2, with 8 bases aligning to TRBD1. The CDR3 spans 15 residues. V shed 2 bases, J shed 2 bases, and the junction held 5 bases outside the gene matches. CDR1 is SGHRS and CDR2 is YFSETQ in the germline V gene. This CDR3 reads CASSLESGGNYGYTF. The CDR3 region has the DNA TGCGCCAGCAGCTTAGAATCAGGGGGCAACTATGGCTACACCTTC.

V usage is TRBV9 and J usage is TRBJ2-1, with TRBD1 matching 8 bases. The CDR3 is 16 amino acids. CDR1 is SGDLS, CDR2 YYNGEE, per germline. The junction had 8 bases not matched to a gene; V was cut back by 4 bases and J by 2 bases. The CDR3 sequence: CASSPPRTGPYNEQFF. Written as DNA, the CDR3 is TGTGCCAGCAGCCCCCCTCGGACAGGGCCCTACAATGAGCAGTTCTTC.

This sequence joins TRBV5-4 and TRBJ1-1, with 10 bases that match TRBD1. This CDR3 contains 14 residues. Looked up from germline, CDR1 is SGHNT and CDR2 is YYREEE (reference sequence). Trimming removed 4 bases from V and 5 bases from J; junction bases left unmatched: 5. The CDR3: CASSPTGGATEAFF. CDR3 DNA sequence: TGTGCCAGCAGCCCGACAGGGGGCGCAACTGAAGCTTTCTTT.

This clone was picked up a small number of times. CDR3 residues: CASSPTDRDGTQYF. The CDR3 DNA follows: TGTGCCAGCTCCCCTACCGACAGGGACGGGACCCAGTACTTC. The gene calls are TRBV6-5 and TRBJ2-5; 7 nucleotides line up with TRBD1. The V segment lost 8 bases and the J segment 7 bases; nucleotides outside the gene matches: 13. CDR1 is MNHEY and CDR2 is SVGAGI in the germline V gene. CDR3 length: 14 amino acids.

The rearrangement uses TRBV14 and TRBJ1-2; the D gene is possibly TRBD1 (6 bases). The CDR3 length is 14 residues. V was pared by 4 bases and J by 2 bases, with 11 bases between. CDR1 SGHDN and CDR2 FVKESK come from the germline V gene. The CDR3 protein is CASSRGQPNYGYTF. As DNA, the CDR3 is TGTGCCAGCAGCCGAGGACAGCCGAACTATGGCTACACCTTC. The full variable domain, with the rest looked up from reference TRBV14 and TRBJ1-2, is EAGVTQFPSHSVIEKGQTVTLRCDPISGHDNLYWYRRVMGKEIKFLLHFVKESKQDESGMPNNRFLAERTGGTYSTLKVQPAELEDSGVYFCASSRGQPNYGYTFGSGTRLTVV.

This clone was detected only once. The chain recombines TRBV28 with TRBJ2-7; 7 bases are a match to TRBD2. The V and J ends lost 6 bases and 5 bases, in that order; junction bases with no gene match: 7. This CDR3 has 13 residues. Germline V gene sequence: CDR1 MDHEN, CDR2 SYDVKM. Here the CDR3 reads CASSHLRGDEQYF. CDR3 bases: TGTGCCAGCAGCCACCTCCGGGGGGACGAGCAGTACTTC.

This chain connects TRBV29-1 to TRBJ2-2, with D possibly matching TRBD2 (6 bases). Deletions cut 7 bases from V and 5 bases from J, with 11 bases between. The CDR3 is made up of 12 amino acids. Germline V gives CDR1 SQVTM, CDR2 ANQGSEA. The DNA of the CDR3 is TGCAGCGCCCCAGGAGGGACCGGGGAGCTGTTTTTT. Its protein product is CSAPGGTGELFF.

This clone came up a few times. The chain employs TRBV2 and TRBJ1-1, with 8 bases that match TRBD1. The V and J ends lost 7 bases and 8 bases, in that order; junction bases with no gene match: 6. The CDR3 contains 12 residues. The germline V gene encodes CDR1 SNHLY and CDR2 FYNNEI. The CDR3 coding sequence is TGTGCCAGCACTGGGACAGGAATCGAAGCTTTCTTT. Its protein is CASTGTGIEAFF.

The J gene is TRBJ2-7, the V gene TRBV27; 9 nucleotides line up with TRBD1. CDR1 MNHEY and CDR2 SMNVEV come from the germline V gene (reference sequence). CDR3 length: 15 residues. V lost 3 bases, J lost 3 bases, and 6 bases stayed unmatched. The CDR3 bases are TGTGCCAGCAGTTTCCCGGGACAGGGAGTCTACGAGCAGTACTTC. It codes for CASSFPGQGVYEQYF.

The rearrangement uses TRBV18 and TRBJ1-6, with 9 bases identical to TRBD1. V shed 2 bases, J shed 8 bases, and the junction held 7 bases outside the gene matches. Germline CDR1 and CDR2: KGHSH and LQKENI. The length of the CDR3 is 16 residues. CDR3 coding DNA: TGTGCCAGCTCACCAGGCGGACAGGGGAGCTATTCACCCCTCCACTTT. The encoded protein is CASSPGGQGSYSPLHF. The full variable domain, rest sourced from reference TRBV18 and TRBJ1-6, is NAGVMQNPRHLVRRRGQEARLRCSPMKGHSHVYWYRQLPEEGLKFMVYLQKENIIDESGMPKERFSAEFPKEGPSILRIQQVVRGDSAAYFCASSPGGQGSYSPLHFGNGTRLTVT.

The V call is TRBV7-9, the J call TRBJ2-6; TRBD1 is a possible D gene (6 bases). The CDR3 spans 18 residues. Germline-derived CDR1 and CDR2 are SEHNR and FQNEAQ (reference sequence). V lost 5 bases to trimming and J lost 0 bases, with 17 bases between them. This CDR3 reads CASSQLGTSFSGANVLTF. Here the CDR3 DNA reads TGTGCCAGCAGCCAACTCGGGACATCTTTCTCTGGGGCCAACGTCCTGACTTTC.

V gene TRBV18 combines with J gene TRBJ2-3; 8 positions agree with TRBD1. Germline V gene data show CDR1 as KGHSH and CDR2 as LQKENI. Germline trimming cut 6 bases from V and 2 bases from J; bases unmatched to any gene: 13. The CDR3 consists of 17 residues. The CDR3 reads CASSQRGRTGSTDTQYF. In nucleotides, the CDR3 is TGTGCCAGCTCCCAACGGGGGAGGACAGGGTCCACAGATACGCAGTATTTT.

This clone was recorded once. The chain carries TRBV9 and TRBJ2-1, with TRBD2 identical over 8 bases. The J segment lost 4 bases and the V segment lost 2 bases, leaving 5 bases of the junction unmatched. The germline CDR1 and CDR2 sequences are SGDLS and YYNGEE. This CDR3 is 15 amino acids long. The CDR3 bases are TGTGCCAGCAGCGTGAGCGGGGGAACGTACAATGAGCAGTTCTTC. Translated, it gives CASSVSGGTYNEQFF.

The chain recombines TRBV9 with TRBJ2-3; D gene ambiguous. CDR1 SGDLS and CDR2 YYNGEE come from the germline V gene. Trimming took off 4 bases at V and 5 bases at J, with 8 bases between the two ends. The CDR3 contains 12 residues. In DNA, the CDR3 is TGTGCCAGCAGCCTCTCAGGAGATACGCAGTATTTT. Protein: CASSLSGDTQYF.

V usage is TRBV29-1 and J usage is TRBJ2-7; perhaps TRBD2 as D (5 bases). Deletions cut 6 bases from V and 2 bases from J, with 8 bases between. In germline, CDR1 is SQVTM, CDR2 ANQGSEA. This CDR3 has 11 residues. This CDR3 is CSVAGAYEQYF. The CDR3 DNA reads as TGCAGCGTCGCGGGCGCCTACGAGCAGTACTTC.

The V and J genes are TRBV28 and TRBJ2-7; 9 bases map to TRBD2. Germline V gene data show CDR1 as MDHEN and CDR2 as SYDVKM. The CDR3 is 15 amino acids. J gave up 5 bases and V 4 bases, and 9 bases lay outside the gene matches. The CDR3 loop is CASSYLGGRAHEQYF. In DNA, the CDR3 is TGTGCCAGCAGTTACCTTGGCGGGAGGGCCCACGAGCAGTACTTC.

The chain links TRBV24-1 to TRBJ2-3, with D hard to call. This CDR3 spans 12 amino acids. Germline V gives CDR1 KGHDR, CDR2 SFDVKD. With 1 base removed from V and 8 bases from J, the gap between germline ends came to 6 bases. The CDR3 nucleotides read TGTGCCACCAGTGATTTAAGACTTACGCAGTATTTT. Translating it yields CATSDLRLTQYF.

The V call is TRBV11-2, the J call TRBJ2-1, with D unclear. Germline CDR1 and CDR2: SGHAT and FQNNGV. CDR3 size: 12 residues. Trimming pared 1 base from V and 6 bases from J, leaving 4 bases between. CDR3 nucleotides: TGTGCCAGCAGCTTAGCCCGCAATGAGCAGTTCTTC. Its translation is CASSLARNEQFF. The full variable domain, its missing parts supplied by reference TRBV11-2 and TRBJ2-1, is EAGVAQSPRYKIIEKRQSVAFWCNPISGHATLYWYQQILGQGPKLLIQFQNNGVVDDSQLPKDRFSAERLKGVDSTLKIQPAKLEDSAVYLCASSLARNEQFFGPGTRLTVL.

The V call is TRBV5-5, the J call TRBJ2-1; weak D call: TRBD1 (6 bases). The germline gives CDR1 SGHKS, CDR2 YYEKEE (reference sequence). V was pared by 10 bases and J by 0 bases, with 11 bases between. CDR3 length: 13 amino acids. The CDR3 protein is CAGGQSSYNEQFF. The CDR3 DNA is TGTGCCGGAGGACAGAGCTCCTACAATGAGCAGTTCTTC.

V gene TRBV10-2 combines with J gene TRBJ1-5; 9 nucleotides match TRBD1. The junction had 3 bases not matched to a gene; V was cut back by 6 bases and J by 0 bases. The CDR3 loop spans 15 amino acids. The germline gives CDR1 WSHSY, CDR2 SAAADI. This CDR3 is CASRKQGASNQPQHF. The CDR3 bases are TGCGCCAGCAGAAAACAGGGGGCTAGCAATCAGCCCCAGCATTTT.

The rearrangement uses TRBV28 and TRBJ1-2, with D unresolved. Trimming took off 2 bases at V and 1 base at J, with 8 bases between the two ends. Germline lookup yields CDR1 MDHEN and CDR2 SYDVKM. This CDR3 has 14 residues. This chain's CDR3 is CASSLGYFNYGYTF. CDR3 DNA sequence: TGTGCCAGCAGTTTAGGTTACTTTAACTATGGCTACACCTTC.